Listed here are 26 T cell receptor beta chains from one sample, sequenced in a study of T-cell reconstitution after alpha-beta-depleted transplantation in children. The TCRbeta library incorporated unique molecular identifiers. TCRdb reprocessed the PCR reads with MiXCR, giving one entry per CDR3 protein. The repertoire includes hundreds of thousands of distinct CDR3 sequences, roughly 18% of them detected once, and just under 45% sits in the top ten. Sample: PBMCs, mostly from graft donor cells, taken 360 days after TCRalphabeta/CD19-depleted stem cell transplant. These receptors were taken from a male patient aged 2-15 years who had a stem cell transplant for acute lymphoblastic leukemia, so the T cells may come from the graft donor.

This clonotype has a handful of counts. The rearrangement uses TRBV20-1 and TRBJ1-2, with D possibly matching TRBD1 (6 bases). This CDR3 spans 13 amino acids. Between the trimmed V and J ends, which lost 6 bases and 1 base, there was a span of 12 bases. Germline lookup yields CDR1 DFQATT and CDR2 SNEGSKA (reference sequence). CDR3 amino acids: CSAGADRNYGYTF. In DNA form, the CDR3 reads TGCAGTGCGGGGGCGGACCGTAACTATGGCTACACCTTC.

The chain uses TRBV6-5 and TRBJ2-7; D not certain. Germline assignment: CDR1 MNHEY and CDR2 SVGAGI. Trimming stripped 2 bases from V and 2 bases from J, with 7 bases between. The CDR3 totals 13 residues. CDR3 DNA: TGTGCCAGCAGTTACCAGGAACCCTACGAGCAGTACTTC. Protein sequence: CASSYQEPYEQYF.

The chain is built from TRBV29-1 and TRBJ2-2; D is unclear. Germline V gene sequence: CDR1 SQVTM, CDR2 ANQGSEA. V was trimmed by 8 bases and J by 6 bases, leaving 10 bases between them. The CDR3 extends over 11 amino acids. The CDR3 DNA sequence: TGCAGCTGTGGTTGGGCCGGGGAGCTGTTTTTT. It specifies CSCGWAGELFF.

The chain links TRBV14 to TRBJ2-4, with 7 bases aligning to TRBD2. The CDR3 covers 15 residues. Per the germline V gene, CDR1 is SGHDN and CDR2 is FVKESK. J lost 11 bases, V lost 0 bases, and 10 bases had no gene match. The CDR3 loop reads CASSQDSETSRFQYF. As DNA, the CDR3 is TGTGCCAGCAGCCAAGATTCGGAGACTAGCCGGTTTCAGTACTTC.

The rearrangement joins TRBV29-1 to TRBJ1-1, with TRBD1 matching 7 bases. V was pared by 5 bases and J by 6 bases, with 3 bases of the junction left unmatched. The CDR3 is 11 amino acids. Germline CDR1 and CDR2: SQVTM and ANQGSEA. This chain's CDR3 is CSVSQGAEAFF. CDR3 nucleotides: TGCAGCGTTTCTCAGGGGGCTGAAGCTTTCTTT.

This chain joins TRBV11-2 and TRBJ2-1; 8 bases align to TRBD1. The CDR3 sequence is 15 residues long. Unmatched junction bases numbered 13, after V lost 5 bases and J lost 10 bases. Germline CDR1 reads SGHAT; CDR2 reads FQNNGV. CDR3 coding DNA: TGTGCCAGCAGCCACACGACAGGGGATGCCCGGGAGCAGTTCTTC. Encoded protein: CASSHTTGDAREQFF.

This clonotype turned up a few times. V is TRBV12-3 or TRBV12-4 and J is TRBJ2-1, with 10 positions matching TRBD2. This CDR3 has 15 amino acids. The ends lost 7 bases at V and 8 bases at J; junction bases unmatched: 11. CDR3 residues: CASTPIAGGKDEQFF. The CDR3 coding sequence is TGTGCCAGCACCCCTATAGCGGGGGGAAAGGATGAGCAGTTCTTC.

This chain uses TRBV4-3 with TRBJ1-5, with D possibly TRBD1 on 5 matching bases. This CDR3 region has 15 residues. The V end lost 1 base, the J end lost 5 bases, and 12 bases lay between the germline ends. Per the germline V gene, CDR1 is LGHNA and CDR2 is YSLEER. The CDR3 DNA follows: TGCGCCAGCAGCCAAGCTGGGACGGGAGATCAGCCCCAGCATTTT. The encoded protein is CASSQAGTGDQPQHF.

Only a few counts were recorded for this clonotype. One end of the junction fails to match germline, which may point to a read error. This sequence joins TRBV11-2 and TRBJ1-1; 9 bases fit TRBD1. Per the germline V gene, CDR1 is SGHAT and CDR2 is FQNNGV. The CDR3 covers 17 residues. CDR3 region: CASRRDRGATGNTEVFF. The CDR3 region has the DNA TGTGCCAGCAGACGCGACAGGGGGGCGACCGGGAACACTGAAGTTTTCTTT. The variable domain in full, completed from reference TRBV11-2 and TRBJ1-1, reads EAGVAQSPRYKIIEKRQSVAFWCNPISGHATLYWYQQILGQGPKLLIQFQNNGVVDDSQLPKDRFSAERLKGVDSTLKIQPAKLEDSAVYLCASRRDRGATGNTEVFFGQGTRLTVV.

This chain joins TRBV28 and TRBJ2-5; unclear D gene. CDR1 is MDHEN, CDR2 SYDVKM, per germline. Trimming shortened V by 6 bases and J by 3 bases, and 20 bases separated the two germline ends. The CDR3 is 16 residues long. As DNA, the CDR3 is TGTGCCAGCAGCTTACTGGGTTTGGGCCCAGAAGAGACCCAGTACTTC. Translation gives CASSLLGLGPEETQYF. Looking up the rest from reference TRBV28 and TRBJ2-5 gives the full variable domain: DVKVTQSSRYLVKRTGEKVFLECVQDMDHENMFWYRQDPGLGLRLIYFSYDVKMKEKGDIPEGYSVSREKKERFSLILESASTNQTSMYLCASSLLGLGPEETQYFGPGTRLLVL.

The chain recombines TRBV7-2 with TRBJ2-5; TRBD1 agrees at 8 bases. With 1 base clipped from V and 6 bases from J, the junction kept 10 bases outside the gene matches. From germline, CDR1 is SGHTA and CDR2 FQGNSA. This CDR3 is built from 16 residues. CDR3 residues: CASSLGRGRGLKTQYF. CDR3 bases: TGTGCCAGCAGCTTAGGGAGGGGCAGGGGGCTGAAGACCCAGTACTTC.

This chain connects TRBV6-1 to TRBJ2-7, with D perhaps TRBD1 (6 bases). Trimming cost V 4 bases and J 3 bases, with 10 bases left between them. Germline lookup yields CDR1 MNHNS and CDR2 SASEGT. The CDR3 has 13 amino acids. CDR3 coding DNA: TGTGCCAGCAGTGTGGGACATTTCTACGAGCAGTACTTC. Amino acids: CASSVGHFYEQYF.

The chain has TRBV6-2 or TRBV6-3 and TRBJ2-7; D tentatively fits TRBD1 or TRBD2 (5 bases each). The CDR3 loop spans 13 amino acids. Trimming took off 6 bases at V and 0 bases at J, with 9 bases between the two ends. Germline CDR1 and CDR2: MNHEY and SVGEGT. The CDR3 sequence is CASRWGSSYEQYF. CDR3 sequence (DNA): TGTGCCAGCAGGTGGGGGAGCTCCTACGAGCAGTACTTC.

The chain carries TRBV2 and TRBJ2-3; 8 bases are a match to TRBD2. This CDR3 has 16 residues. The J segment lost 0 bases and the V segment lost 6 bases, leaving 8 bases of the junction unmatched. Germline V gene data show CDR1 as SNHLY and CDR2 as FYNNEI. For the CDR3, the DNA is TGTGCCAGCAGACCCTTAGCGGGGTCTAGCACAGATACGCAGTATTTT. Translating it yields CASRPLAGSSTDTQYF.

The chain is built from TRBV6-5 and TRBJ1-4; D not resolved. The CDR3 contains 16 residues. The ends were cut back, 0 bases at V and 5 bases at J, with 13 bases in the middle. Germline CDR1 MNHEY, CDR2 SVGAGI. The CDR3 region is CASSYSTGEGNEKLFF. The CDR3 nucleotides are TGTGCCAGCAGTTACTCGACGGGTGAAGGGAATGAAAAACTGTTTTTT.

This clonotype was counted a few times. This chain links TRBV6-2 or TRBV6-3 with TRBJ2-7; D remains unclear. The CDR3 covers 15 residues. The germline gives CDR1 MNHEY, CDR2 SVGEGT. Trimming pared 6 bases from V and 0 bases from J, leaving 15 bases between. The CDR3 bases are TGTGCCAGCAGCTTCCTATTCCTAAGCTCCTACGAGCAGTACTTC. Amino acid sequence: CASSFLFLSSYEQYF.

This clonotype was detected once. J is TRBJ1-2 and V is TRBV27; TRBD1 might be the D (5 bases). The V and J ends lost 2 bases and 4 bases respectively, with 17 bases between them. The CDR3 is 16 residues long. Germline CDR1 reads MNHEY; CDR2 reads SMNVEV (reference sequence). The CDR3: CASSLEGRLVRYGYTF. CDR3 bases: TGTGCCAGCAGTTTAGAGGGGCGCTTGGTCCGCTATGGCTACACCTTC.

The V and J genes are TRBV12-3 or TRBV12-4 and TRBJ2-5; 7 bases match TRBD2. The ends lost 6 bases at V and 4 bases at J; junction bases unmatched: 2. The CDR3 consists of 12 residues. In DNA form, the CDR3 reads TGTGCCAGCAGGGCGGGAGCAGAGACCCAGTACTTC. This gives the protein CASRAGAETQYF.

This CDR3 reads CASSQARDSSSYNEQFF. The CDR3 DNA reads TGCGCCAGCAGCCAAGCGAGGGACAGCAGCTCCTACAATGAGCAGTTCTTC. The rearrangement links TRBV4-3 to TRBJ2-1; 7 bases match TRBD1. The V gene end was trimmed by 1 base and the J gene end by 0 bases; junction bases not matched to a gene: 6. The CDR3 loop spans 17 amino acids. Germline loops: CDR1 LGHNA, CDR2 YSLEER.

This clonotype has at least ten counts. The chain carries TRBV12-3 or TRBV12-4 and TRBJ1-5; 7 bases match TRBD1. J gave up 7 bases and V 3 bases, and 9 bases lay outside the gene matches. The CDR3 extends over 15 amino acids. For the CDR3, the DNA is TGTGCCAGCAGTTTTGGAGGGGGCCAGGGCCAGCCCCAGCATTTT. This encodes CASSFGGGQGQPQHF.

The V gene is TRBV12-3 or TRBV12-4, the J gene TRBJ2-2; 7 nucleotides line up with TRBD1. The CDR3 is 16 amino acids. Unmatched junction bases numbered 6, after V lost 2 bases and J lost 3 bases. Here the CDR3 reads CASSLRGTGDTGELFF. The CDR3 DNA sequence: TGTGCCAGCAGTTTAAGGGGAACAGGGGACACCGGGGAGCTGTTTTTT.

This clonotype was observed a few times. This chain links TRBV7-2 with TRBJ2-2; 8 bases line up with TRBD2. This CDR3 contains 16 residues. The germline V gene has CDR1 SGHTA and CDR2 FQGNSA. With V trimmed by 5 bases and J by 2 bases, 7 bases remained unmatched. CDR3 in DNA: TGTGCCAGCAGCACGTACACTAGCGGCAACACCGGGGAGCTGTTTTTT. As protein: CASSTYTSGNTGELFF.

The V call is TRBV7-9, the J call TRBJ2-3; 13 bases agree with TRBD2. Trimming removed 5 bases from V and 2 bases from J; junction bases left unmatched: 7. The CDR3 totals 17 residues. Germline V gene data show CDR1 as SEHNR and CDR2 as FQNEAQ (reference sequence). The CDR3, as DNA: TGTGCCAGCAGCCCTCCGGGACTAGCGGGGCCCACAGATACGCAGTATTTT. Translation: CASSPPGLAGPTDTQYF.

This CDR3 is CASAPGGNEQFF. CDR3 coding DNA: TGTGCCAGCGCCCCGGGCGGTAATGAGCAGTTCTTC. V is TRBV12-3 or TRBV12-4 and J is TRBJ2-1; D is unclear. The CDR3 loop spans 12 amino acids. V gave up 8 bases and J gave up 7 bases, with 12 bases separating them.

This chain links TRBV7-9 with TRBJ1-1, with 10 bases aligning to TRBD1. The CDR3 is 16 amino acids. After removal of 6 bases from V and 8 bases from J, the junction contained 15 bases not matched to a gene. From germline, CDR1 is SEHNR and CDR2 FQNEAQ (reference sequence). The CDR3 region is CASRWTGGRGTAEAFF. The CDR3 DNA sequence: TGTGCCAGCAGGTGGACAGGGGGTCGAGGAACGGCAGAAGCTTTCTTT.

This clonotype was detected only a few times. This chain connects TRBV27 to TRBJ2-7; D may be TRBD1 (6 bases). Trimming left V 2 bases short and J 0 bases short, with 11 bases between. Germline CDR1 MNHEY, CDR2 SMNVEV (reference sequence). CDR3 length: 15 amino acids. The CDR3 loop reads CASSLSGDTSYEQYF. CDR3 DNA sequence: TGTGCCAGCAGTTTAAGTGGGGACACCTCCTACGAGCAGTACTTC.